The entry below describes one TCR beta chain. This record comes from a study of blood T cell repertoires in COVID-19. Using immunoSEQ multiplex PCR, the repertoire was profiled, and TCRdb retains in-frame clones only, with some absent. Of a few hundred thousand clones detected, 80% appear once; the ten largest clones hold around 13%. The V and J ends lost 0 bases and 6 bases respectively, with 15 bases between them. CDR3 length equals 15 residues. In germline, CDR1 is SGHRS, CDR2 YFSETQ. The TCR originated in a human donor in a cohort sampled during active COVID-19. The sequenced material came from peripheral blood. The chain is built from TRBV5-1 and TRBJ1-2; D is possibly TRBD1 (6 bases). Here the CDR3 reads CASSLDPGTRNGYTF. The CDR3, as DNA: TGCGCCAGCAGCTTGGACCCCGGGACAAGGAATGGCTACACCTTC.